This TCR beta chain was profiled in a study of control samples from healthy donors and cancer patients. This table comes from immunoSEQ multiplex PCR, and its TCRdb copy is limited to in-frame clones, with some not included. The sample has just over 150,000 clones; about 94% are singletons. Looked up from germline, CDR1 is SEHNR and CDR2 is FQNEAQ (reference sequence). Trimming cost V 4 bases and J 7 bases; bases outside gene matches: 12. The CDR3 sequence is 16 residues long. Sample: blood. The chain carries TRBV7-9 and TRBJ1-4; 7 positions agree with TRBD1. This TCR came from a woman aged 40 to 49 in good health. The CDR3 DNA is TGTGCCAGCAGCTCTCGGGGGACAGTACAGGGTGAAAAACTGTTTTTT. The encoded protein is CASSSRGTVQGEKLFF.